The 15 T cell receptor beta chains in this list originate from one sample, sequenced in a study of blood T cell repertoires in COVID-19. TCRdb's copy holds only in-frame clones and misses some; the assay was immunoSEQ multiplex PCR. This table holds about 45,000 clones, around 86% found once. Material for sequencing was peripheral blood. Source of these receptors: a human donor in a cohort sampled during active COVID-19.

CDR3 sequence: CASSFYRGSYEQYF. Written as DNA, the CDR3 is TGTGCCAGCAGCTTCTACAGGGGATCCTACGAGCAGTACTTC. The chain has TRBV11-2 and TRBJ2-7; 7 bases are shared with TRBD1. The CDR3 contains 14 residues. Germline V gene sequence: CDR1 SGHAT, CDR2 FQNNGV. With 3 bases clipped from V and 1 base from J, the junction kept 3 bases outside the gene matches.

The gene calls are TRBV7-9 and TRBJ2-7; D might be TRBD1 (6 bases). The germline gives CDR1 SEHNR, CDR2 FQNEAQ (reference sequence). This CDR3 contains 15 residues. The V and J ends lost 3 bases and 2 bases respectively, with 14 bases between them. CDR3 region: CASSFITGNPYEQYF. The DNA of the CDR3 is TGTGCCAGCAGCTTTATCACAGGGAATCCCTACGAGCAGTACTTC.

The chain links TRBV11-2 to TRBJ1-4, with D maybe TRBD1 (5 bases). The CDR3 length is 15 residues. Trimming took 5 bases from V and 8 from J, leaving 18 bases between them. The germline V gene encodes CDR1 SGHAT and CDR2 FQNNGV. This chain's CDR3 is CASSRRGLWQEKLFF. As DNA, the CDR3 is TGTGCCAGCAGCAGGCGGGGACTGTGGCAGGAAAAACTGTTTTTT.

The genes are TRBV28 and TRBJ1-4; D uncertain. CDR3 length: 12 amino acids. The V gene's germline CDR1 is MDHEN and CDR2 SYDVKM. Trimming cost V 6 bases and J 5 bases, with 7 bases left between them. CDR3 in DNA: TGTGCCAGCAGCCTTGGCAATGAAAAACTGTTTTTT. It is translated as CASSLGNEKLFF.

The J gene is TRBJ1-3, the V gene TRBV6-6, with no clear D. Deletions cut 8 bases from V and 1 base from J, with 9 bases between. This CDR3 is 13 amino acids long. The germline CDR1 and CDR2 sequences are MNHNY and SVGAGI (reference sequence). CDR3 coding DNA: TGTGCCAGCCGAAGGGAGTCTGGAAACACCATATATTTT. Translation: CASRRESGNTIYF.

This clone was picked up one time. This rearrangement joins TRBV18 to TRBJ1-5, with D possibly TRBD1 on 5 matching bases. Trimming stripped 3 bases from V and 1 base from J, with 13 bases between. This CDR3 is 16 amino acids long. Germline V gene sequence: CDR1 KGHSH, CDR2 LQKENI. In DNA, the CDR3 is TGTGCCAGCTCACCGTGGGGGGGTGGGAGCAATCAGCCCCAGCATTTT. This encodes CASSPWGGGSNQPQHF.

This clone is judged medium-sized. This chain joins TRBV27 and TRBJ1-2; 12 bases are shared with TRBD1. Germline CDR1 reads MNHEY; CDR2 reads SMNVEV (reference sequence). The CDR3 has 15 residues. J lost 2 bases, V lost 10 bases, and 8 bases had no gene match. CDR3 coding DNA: TGTGCCACGTCGAGGGGACAGGGGGCAAACTATGGCTACACCTTC. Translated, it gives CATSRGQGANYGYTF.

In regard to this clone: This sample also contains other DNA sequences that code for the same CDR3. The CDR3, as DNA: TGCAGTGCTAGCGGTAGCTATGGCTACACCTTC. Its translation is CSASGSYGYTF. V is TRBV20-1 and J is TRBJ1-2; D is uncertain. Germline loops: CDR1 DFQATT, CDR2 SNEGSKA (reference sequence). The V and J ends lost 3 bases and 4 bases respectively, with 6 bases between them. CDR3 length: 11 amino acids.

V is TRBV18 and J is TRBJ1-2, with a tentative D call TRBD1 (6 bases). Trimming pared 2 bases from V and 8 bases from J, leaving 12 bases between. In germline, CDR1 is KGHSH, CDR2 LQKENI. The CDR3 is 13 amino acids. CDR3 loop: CASSPEGGHGYTF. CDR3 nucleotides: TGTGCCAGCTCACCAGAAGGGGGTCACGGCTACACCTTC.

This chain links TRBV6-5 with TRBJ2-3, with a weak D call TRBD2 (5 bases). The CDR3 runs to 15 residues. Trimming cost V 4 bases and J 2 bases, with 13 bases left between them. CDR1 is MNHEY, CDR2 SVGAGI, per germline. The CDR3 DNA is TGTGCCAGCAGTTCGCCGACTACATTCACAGATACGCAGTATTTT. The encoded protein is CASSSPTTFTDTQYF.

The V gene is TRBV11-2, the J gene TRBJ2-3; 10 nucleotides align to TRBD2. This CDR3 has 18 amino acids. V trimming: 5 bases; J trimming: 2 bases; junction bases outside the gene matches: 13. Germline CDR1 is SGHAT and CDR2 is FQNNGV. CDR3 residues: CASSLQGGLAGVTDTQYF. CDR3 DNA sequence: TGTGCCAGCAGCCTCCAGGGGGGGCTAGCGGGGGTCACAGATACGCAGTATTTT.

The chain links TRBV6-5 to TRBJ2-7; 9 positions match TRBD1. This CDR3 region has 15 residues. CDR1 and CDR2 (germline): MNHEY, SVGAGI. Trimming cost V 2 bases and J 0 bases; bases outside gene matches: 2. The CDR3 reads CASSYGTGSSYEQYF. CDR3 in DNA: TGTGCCAGCAGTTACGGGACAGGGAGCTCCTACGAGCAGTACTTC.

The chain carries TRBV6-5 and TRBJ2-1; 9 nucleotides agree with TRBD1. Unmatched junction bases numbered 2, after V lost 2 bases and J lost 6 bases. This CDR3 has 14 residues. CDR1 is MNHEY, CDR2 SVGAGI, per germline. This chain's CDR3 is CASSYRQGGNEQFF. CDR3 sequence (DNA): TGTGCCAGCAGTTACAGACAGGGGGGCAATGAGCAGTTCTTC.

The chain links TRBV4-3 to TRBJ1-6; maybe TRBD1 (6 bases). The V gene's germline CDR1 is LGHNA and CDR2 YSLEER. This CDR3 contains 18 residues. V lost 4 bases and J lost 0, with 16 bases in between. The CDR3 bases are TGCGCCAGCAGCCGAGAGGACAGTCAAAGCTCCTATAATTCACCCCTCCACTTT. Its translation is CASSREDSQSSYNSPLHF.

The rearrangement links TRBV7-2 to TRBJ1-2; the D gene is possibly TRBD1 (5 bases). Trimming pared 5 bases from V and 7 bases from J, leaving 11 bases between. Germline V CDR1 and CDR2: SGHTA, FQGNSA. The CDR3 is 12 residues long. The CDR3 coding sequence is TGTGCCAGCAGCCCGCAGGGATTTGGCTACACCTTC. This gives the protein CASSPQGFGYTF.